This T cell receptor beta chain stems from a study of CD8+ T cells in alopecia areata. Findings and caveats of the study: Sharing of TCR sequences between patients (possibly for HLA-related reasons) was less clear than in mice. Elevated clonality characterized lesional scalp relative to normal scalp, particularly in alopecia totalis/universalis.

Once RNA had been extracted, it was reverse transcribed into cDNA to act as the sequencing template. The protocol was immunoSEQ multiplex PCR, while the TCRdb copy is restricted to in-frame clones and leaves out a portion. The data list 250,000 or so clones, none observed once; roughly 1.2% falls to the top ten. This clone was observed many times. Antigen: not known. Gene labels here are mouse ones. The read finishes 4 residues shy of the CDR3 end, and the germline J gene is used to complete it. On the basis of CD4, CD8alpha, NKG2D, NKG2ACE and other markers, pooled cutaneous lymph node cells were sorted. CDR1 is MNHDT, CDR2 YYDKIL, per germline. The CDR3 is 12 residues long.

The receptor was isolated from a C3H/HeJ mouse with alopecia areata. As its MHC haplotype, the strain has H2-k. The chain uses TRBV17 and TRBJ2-7; a weak D match, TRBD1 (5 bases). The sample taken for sequencing was CD4+ T cells sorted from a lymph node. The CDR3 bases that were read are TGTGCTAGCAGTAGACTCAGGGAT. Residues: CASSRLRD. The whole CDR3 sequence reads CASSRLRDEQYF.